Below, 17 T cell receptor beta chains from the same sample are listed, as sequenced in a study of T cells in Graves' hyperthyroidism and ophthalmopathy. Researchers amplified the TCR beta CDR3 regions from RNA transcripts. The study used the HTBI primer set for a first-round RT-PCR of the TCR CDR3. One entry per CDR3 protein, called by TCRdb with MiXCR from the multiplex PCR reads. Of roughly 330,000 distinct CDR3 sequences in the sample, 16% are singletons; the top ten hold 33%. The sequenced sample consisted of blood. Every receptor here comes from a man aged 25-40 years with Graves' hyperthyroidism.

The chain combines TRBV13 with TRBJ2-1; 10 bases line up with TRBD1. Trimming removed 4 bases from V and 3 bases from J; junction bases left unmatched: 6. The CDR3 spans 16 residues. The germline CDR1 and CDR2 sequences are PRHDT and FYEKMQ (reference sequence). The CDR3 region is CASSSRQGAGYNEQFF. CDR3 sequence (DNA): TGTGCCAGCAGCTCGCGACAGGGGGCGGGCTACAATGAGCAGTTCTTC.

The V gene is TRBV19, the J gene TRBJ2-7; tentative D call: TRBD2 (6 bases). The CDR3 is 14 residues long. Germline lookup yields CDR1 LNHDA and CDR2 SQIVND (reference sequence). Trimming stripped 5 bases from V and 1 base from J, with 12 bases between. CDR3 in amino acids: CASSETGTSYEQYF. CDR3 in DNA: TGTGCCAGTAGTGAAACGGGGACTTCCTACGAGCAGTACTTC.

This clonotype was counted only a few times. This rearrangement joins TRBV12-3 or TRBV12-4 to TRBJ1-3; no definite D call. V lost 6 bases and J lost 7, with 7 bases in between. The CDR3 is 11 residues long. This CDR3 reads CASSSINTIYF. The CDR3 DNA is TGTGCCAGCAGCTCAATTAACACCATATATTTT.

This clonotype was seen repeatedly, ten times or more. The chain recombines TRBV29-1 with TRBJ2-2; D remains unclear. V lost 6 bases to trimming and J lost 3 bases, with 5 bases between them. This CDR3 has 11 amino acids. Looked up from germline, CDR1 is SQVTM and CDR2 is ANQGSEA. CDR3 loop: CSVSYTGELFF. Written as DNA, the CDR3 is TGCAGCGTATCGTACACCGGGGAGCTGTTTTTT.

This clonotype was seen a few times. The V and J genes are TRBV4-1 and TRBJ2-1; the D gene is possibly TRBD1 (6 bases). Trimming cost V 0 bases and J 7 bases, with 16 bases left between them. CDR1 is MGHRA, CDR2 YSYEKL, per germline. The CDR3 totals 16 residues. Here the CDR3 reads CASSQDGQGWSNEQFF. CDR3 nucleotides: TGCGCCAGCAGCCAAGATGGGCAGGGGTGGTCGAATGAGCAGTTCTTC.

This clonotype has ten or more counts. This sequence joins TRBV11-2 and TRBJ2-3; D is uncertain. V dropped 3 bases and J dropped 1 base, with 11 bases sitting between them. Per germline, CDR1 SGHAT and CDR2 FQNNGV. The CDR3 is 15 residues long. CDR3 residues: CASSFSDPGTDTQYF. In nucleotides, the CDR3 is TGTGCCAGCAGCTTTTCCGACCCTGGCACAGATACGCAGTATTTT.

Ten or more counts support this clonotype. The chain employs TRBV5-6 and TRBJ2-1; 7 positions match TRBD2. This CDR3 contains 15 residues. J lost 4 bases, V lost 4 bases, and 8 bases had no gene match. The V gene's germline CDR1 is SGHDT and CDR2 YYEEEE. CDR3 nucleotides: TGTGCCAGCAGCCCACTGGGCGGGAGTTACAATGAGCAGTTCTTC. Amino acid sequence: CASSPLGGSYNEQFF.

The chain is built from TRBV7-3 and TRBJ2-3, with TRBD2 matching over 9 bases. Germline loops: CDR1 SGHTA, CDR2 FQGTGA. This CDR3 contains 17 residues. After removal of 3 bases from V and 4 bases from J, the junction contained 11 bases not matched to a gene. The CDR3 region is CASSLTSGLLRADTQYF. CDR3 DNA sequence: TGTGCCAGCAGCTTGACTAGCGGCCTCCTCCGGGCAGATACGCAGTATTTT. Full variable domain (remainder filled in from reference TRBV7-3 and TRBJ2-3): GAGVSQTPSNKVTEKGKYVELRCDPISGHTALYWYRQSLGQGPEFLIYFQGTGAADDSGLPNDRFFAVRPEGSVSTLKIQRTERGDSAVYLCASSLTSGLLRADTQYFGPGTRLTVL.

The rearrangement links TRBV7-2 to TRBJ1-5; D is uncertain. The CDR3 sequence is 14 residues long. V shed 1 base and J shed 4 bases, with 8 bases lying between them. Germline CDR1 and CDR2: SGHTA and FQGNSA. This CDR3 reads CASSLVLGNQPQHF. As DNA, the CDR3 is TGTGCCAGCAGCTTAGTATTGGGAAATCAGCCCCAGCATTTT. Based on the CDR3 plus reference TRBV7-2 and TRBJ1-5, the full variable domain is GAGVSQSPSNKVTEKGKDVELRCDPISGHTALYWYRQSLGQGLEFLIYFQGNSAPDKSGLPSDRFSAERTGGSVSTLTIQRTQQEDSAVYLCASSLVLGNQPQHFGDGTRLSIL.

This clonotype was seen at least ten times. The chain uses TRBV12-3 or TRBV12-4 and TRBJ1-5; 10 nucleotides match TRBD1. The CDR3 has 21 residues. Trimming at V came to 5 bases and at J to 0 bases, leaving 19 bases not matched to a gene. The CDR3 DNA reads as TGTGCCAGCAGTATACACATCGGGACAGGGGAATTTTCATATAGCAATCAGCCCCAGCATTTT. It codes for CASSIHIGTGEFSYSNQPQHF.

This clonotype was counted only a few times. This chain uses TRBV24-1 with TRBJ2-1, with TRBD1 matching over 10 bases. This CDR3 is built from 17 residues. Germline lookup yields CDR1 KGHDR and CDR2 SFDVKD. V shed 5 bases, J shed 5 bases, and the junction held 11 bases outside the gene matches. CDR3 nucleotide sequence: TGTGCCACCAGTGGAGTCACCGGGACAGGGGCAAACAATGAGCAGTTCTTC. Protein product: CATSGVTGTGANNEQFF.

The chain is built from TRBV15 and TRBJ2-6; possible D gene TRBD2, 5 bases. Trimming pared 0 bases from V and 4 bases from J, leaving 10 bases between. CDR1 LNHNV and CDR2 YYDKDF come from the germline V gene (reference sequence). The CDR3 totals 16 residues. DNA of the CDR3: TGTGCCACCAGCAGAGATCGGGCGGGCGGGGCCAACGTCCTGACTTTC. Translated: CATSRDRAGGANVLTF.

The chain uses TRBV18 and TRBJ2-3; D remains unclear. Germline CDR1 KGHSH, CDR2 LQKENI. Trimming took off 0 bases at V and 3 bases at J, with 7 bases between the two ends. There are 14 residues in the CDR3. As DNA, the CDR3 is TGTGCCAGCTCACCACCGAGCGTGACAGATACGCAGTATTTT. It specifies CASSPPSVTDTQYF.

This clonotype was counted only a few times. The chain couples TRBV5-1 to TRBJ2-3; 7 nucleotides align to TRBD1. The germline gives CDR1 SGHRS, CDR2 YFSETQ. V was clipped by 5 bases and J by 6 bases; unmatched bases: 9. The CDR3 has 14 residues. The CDR3 DNA sequence: TGCGCCAGCAGTTTGAATGAGGGGGCGGATACGCAGTATTTT. Its translation is CASSLNEGADTQYF.

This clonotype has just a few counts. Here the CDR3 reads CASSLDVGYF. Written as DNA, the CDR3 is TGTGCCAGCAGCTTAGATGTAGGGTACTTC. J is TRBJ2-4 and V is TRBV7-2; no clear D gene. V was pared by 1 base and J by 15 bases, with 7 bases between. Germline V gene data show CDR1 as SGHTA and CDR2 as FQGNSA. This CDR3 is built from 10 residues.

In this sample, this clonotype turned up many times. The chain recombines TRBV28 with TRBJ2-5; the D gene is possibly TRBD1 (5 bases). This CDR3 spans 15 amino acids. The V end was cut by 3 bases, the J end by 3 bases, with 14 bases between. The V gene's germline CDR1 is MDHEN and CDR2 SYDVKM. The CDR3 protein is CASSFRGREKETQYF. The CDR3 DNA sequence: TGTGCCAGCAGTTTTAGGGGCAGGGAAAAAGAGACCCAGTACTTC.

On this clonotype itself: Mismatch with germline at one junction end may stem from a read error. This sequence joins TRBV11-2 and TRBJ2-1; 9 bases agree with TRBD2. Germline V gives CDR1 SGHAT, CDR2 FQNNGV. The CDR3 spans 15 residues. This CDR3 is CASSLGAGGANKQFF. The CDR3 DNA reads as TGTGCCAGCAGCTTAGGGGCGGGAGGGGCCAATAAGCAGTTCTTC.